The rows below give T cell receptor beta chains drawn from one sample of a study of CD8 T cells in ankylosing spondylitis. Using its own MiXCR run on the 5' RACE reads, TCRdb lists one record per CDR3 protein. Seen here are about 120,000 distinct CDR3 sequences, around 15% observed once, and the top ten hold under 3%. The sequenced sample consisted of blood, either unsorted or a sorted T cell fraction (not recorded which). The source is a female donor with ankylosing spondylitis or in good health (not recorded which). The CDR3 runs from the conserved cysteine through the conserved F or W. A D gene is named only where the DNA matches it firmly. Some rows mark clone size as missing; the rest say once, few, many or name a class of expanded clone.

D gene,J gene,V gene,clone size,CDR3 DNA,CDR3 protein
-,TRBJ2-3,TRBV10-3,few,TGTGCCATCAGTGTCAGCGCCAGCACAGATACGCAGTATTTT,CAISVSASTDTQYF
TRBD2,TRBJ2-2,TRBV5-1,many,TGCGCCAGCAGCTTGGCTGGACTAGCGGCTAACACCGGGGAGCTGTTTTTT,CASSLAGLAANTGELFF
TRBD1,TRBJ1-1,TRBV12-3/TRBV12-4,-,TGTGCCAGCAGAACCGGACAGGGAGTCAACACTGAAGCTTTCTTT,CASRTGQGVNTEAFF
-,TRBJ2-3,TRBV29-1,many,TGCGGGGGTAGCATGGATACGCAGTATTTT,CGGSMDTQYF
-,TRBJ2-7,TRBV4-1,-,TGCGCCAGCAGCCAAGAAGGGGGCTCCTACGAGCAGTACTTC,CASSQEGGSYEQYF
-,TRBJ2-3,TRBV7-8,-,TGTGCCAGCACCAAGACGGATACGCAGTATTTT,CASTKTDTQYF
TRBD2,TRBJ2-3,TRBV10-3,many,TGTGCCATCCGTCGGGGGGGCCTCACAGATACGCAGTATTTT,CAIRRGGLTDTQYF
TRBD1,TRBJ2-2,TRBV10-3,many,TGTGCCATCAGATGGACAGGGGGCACCGGGGAGCTGTTTTTT,CAIRWTGGTGELFF
TRBD1,TRBJ2-5,TRBV23-1,-,TGCGCCATCCACTCGGGCAGGGGGATGAAGACCCAGTACTTC,CAIHSGRGMKTQYF
-,TRBJ2-7,TRBV5-1,-,TGCGCCAGCAGCTTGTCTACAGAAATCACCTACGCGCAGTACTTC,CASSLSTEITYAQYF
TRBD1,TRBJ2-7,TRBV4-1,many,TGCGCCAGCAGCCACGGACAGGGTACCTACGAGCAGTACTTC,CASSHGQGTYEQYF
-,TRBJ1-1,TRBV5-1,-,TGCGCCAGCAGCTTGGGGTTTGAGGGAGGGATTGAAGCTTTCTTT,CASSLGFEGGIEAFF
TRBD1,TRBJ1-4,TRBV30,few,TGTGCCTGGAGCCCGGACAGGGGGCGGCATGAAAAACTGTTTTTT,CAWSPDRGRHEKLFF
TRBD2,TRBJ2-3,TRBV20-1,many,TGCAGTGCTAGTAAGCTAGCGGGGGGGATAGATACGCAGTATTTT,CSASKLAGGIDTQYF